This T cell receptor beta chain came from a study of T cells in Graves' hyperthyroidism and ophthalmopathy. V was trimmed by 1 base and J by 7 bases, leaving 14 bases between them. The CDR3 runs to 14 residues. Germline V CDR1 and CDR2: SGHTA, FQGNSA. RNA transcripts gave rise to amplified TCR beta CDR3 regions. The HTBI primer set drove a first-round RT-PCR of the TCR CDR3. TCRdb redid the calling of the multiplex PCR reads with MiXCR, one entry per CDR3 protein. The data contain about 540,000 distinct CDR3 sequences, around 42% of them singletons. The chain carries TRBV7-2 and TRBJ2-7; D may be TRBD1 or TRBD2 (6 bases each). Sequencing used peripheral blood or thyroid tissue (not recorded which). This clonotype was sampled from a woman younger than 35 with Graves' hyperthyroidism. As DNA, the CDR3 is TGTGCCAGCAGCTTAGGGGGGGCGGCCAATGAGCAGTACTTC. Its translation: CASSLGGAANEQYF.